These 11 T cell receptor beta chains were sequenced from one sample in a study of shared clonotypes between healthy human individuals. The method was immunoSEQ multiplex PCR; TCRdb's version includes in-frame clones alone and lacks a portion of them. The data contain 950,000 to 1,100,000 clones, about 77% of them singletons. The material sequenced was memory CD4+ T cells sorted from blood. Regarding subset: CD45RA-negative fraction. The receptor set was obtained from a man aged 18 to 35 in good health.

This clone was detected a few times. The V and J genes are TRBV29-1 and TRBJ1-1; no firm D call. The CDR3 is 11 residues long. V lost 4 bases and J lost 5, with 8 bases in between. Per the germline V gene, CDR1 is SQVTM and CDR2 is ANQGSEA. Here the CDR3 DNA reads TGCAGCGTTGCGGTTCAAACTGAAGCTTTCTTT. The encoded protein is CSVAVQTEAFF.

To note about this clone: An end of the junction does not agree with germline; a read error may underlie this. This rearrangement joins TRBV10-3 to TRBJ1-1; possibly TRBD1 for D (6 bases). The CDR3 contains 11 residues. Germline assignment: CDR1 ENHRY and CDR2 SYGVKD. CDR3 amino acids: CAISAGGQSWF. In DNA form, the CDR3 reads TGTGCCATCAGTGCGGGTGGACAGTCCTGGTTT.

A few counts support this clone. The gene calls are TRBV6-1 and TRBJ2-7; 9 positions agree with TRBD2. Germline values: CDR1 MNHNS, CDR2 SASEGT. The CDR3 is 13 amino acids. V shed 9 bases, J shed 7 bases, and the junction held 10 bases outside the gene matches. The CDR3 reads CASAGREGLEQYF. The CDR3 DNA is TGTGCCAGTGCGGGGCGGGAGGGCCTGGAGCAGTACTTC.

The CDR3 region is CASRRRGLAVGGETQYF. DNA for the CDR3: TGTGCCAGCAGACGAAGAGGCCTAGCGGTAGGGGGAGAGACCCAGTACTTC. V and J are TRBV27 and TRBJ2-5; a weak D match, TRBD2 (7 bases). There are 17 residues in the CDR3. Germline V gene data show CDR1 as MNHEY and CDR2 as SMNVEV (reference sequence). With 6 bases removed from V and 4 bases from J, the gap between germline ends came to 24 bases.

The chain combines TRBV7-9 with TRBJ1-6; D uncertain. The CDR3 extends over 15 amino acids. The germline CDR1 and CDR2 sequences are SEHNR and FQNEAQ (reference sequence). V was cut by 8 bases and J by 6 bases, with 17 bases left in between. The CDR3 DNA is TGTGCCAGCTCCAGGTCCGGGCTTCCTAATTCACCCCTCCACTTT. It specifies CASSRSGLPNSPLHF.

This sequence joins TRBV30 and TRBJ2-7, with 8 bases that match TRBD2. CDR1 is GTSNPN and CDR2 is SVGIG in the germline V gene (reference sequence). The CDR3 loop spans 13 amino acids. V gave up 6 bases and J gave up 0 bases; unmatched junction bases: 4. CDR3 DNA: TGTGCCTGTACTAGCGGAAACTCCTACGAGCAGTACTTC. Translating it yields CACTSGNSYEQYF.

The chain is built from TRBV30 and TRBJ1-4; D possibly corresponds to TRBD1 (5 bases). CDR3 length: 13 residues. Trimming cost V 3 bases and J 5 bases, with 10 bases left between them. In germline, CDR1 is GTSNPN, CDR2 SVGIG (reference sequence). The CDR3 spells CAWRQDKNEKLFF. Here the CDR3 DNA reads TGTGCCTGGAGGCAGGACAAGAATGAAAAACTGTTTTTT.

The gene calls are TRBV25-1 and TRBJ2-1, with D perhaps matching TRBD2 (7 bases). The CDR3 spans 16 residues. In germline, CDR1 is MGHDK, CDR2 SYGVNS. Trimming cost V 2 bases and J 1 base, with 12 bases left between them. CDR3 amino acids: CASSERGGASYNEQFF. In DNA, the CDR3 is TGTGCCAGCAGTGAAAGGGGGGGGGCGTCCTACAATGAGCAGTTCTTC.

The CDR3 DNA reads TGTGCCAGCAGTGAAAGGGGACAGGGAGCGGCCTACGAGCAGTACTTC. Protein product: CASSERGQGAAYEQYF. This chain joins TRBV6-1 and TRBJ2-7, with 9 bases fitting TRBD1. Unmatched junction bases numbered 7, after V lost 2 bases and J lost 2 bases. The V gene's germline CDR1 is MNHNS and CDR2 SASEGT. This CDR3 region has 16 residues.

The V call is TRBV30, the J call TRBJ1-4; tentatively, D is TRBD1 (5 bases). The ends were cut back, 7 bases at V and 10 bases at J, with 16 bases in the middle. The CDR3 has 12 residues. Germline CDR1 reads GTSNPN; CDR2 reads SVGIG (reference sequence). DNA of the CDR3: TGTGCCTCCCATGGGGTGGGACGAAAACTGTTTTTT. Protein product: CASHGVGRKLFF. The variable domain in full, completed from reference TRBV30 and TRBJ1-4, reads SQTIHQWPATLVQPVGSPLSLECTVEGTSNPNLYWYRQAAGRGLQLLFYSVGIGQISSEVPQNLSASRPQDRQFILSSKKLLLSDSGFYLCASHGVGRKLFFGSGTQLSVL.

The chain employs TRBV4-1 and TRBJ2-3; D perhaps matches TRBD2 (5 bases). Trimming left V 0 bases short and J 4 bases short, with 11 bases between. CDR1 MGHRA and CDR2 YSYEKL come from the germline V gene. The length of the CDR3 is 15 residues. CDR3 sequence (DNA): TGCGCCAGCAGCCAAGATCAACTAGTCCCAGATACGCAGTATTTT. Translated, it gives CASSQDQLVPDTQYF.